This is a list of T cell receptor beta chains from one sample in a study of blood T cells in healthy people across ages. MiXCR, applied by TCRdb to the 5' RACE reads, yields one record per CDR3 protein. This table has approximately 810,000 distinct CDR3 sequences, roughly 26% appearing once. The sample taken for sequencing was blood. These receptors came from a woman older than 75 in good health. CDR3s include the opening cysteine and the closing phenylalanine or tryptophan. A D gene is named only where the DNA matches it firmly. Clone size appears in some rows only: once, few, many, or a class for an expanded clone.

V gene	J gene	D gene	CDR3 length	clone size	CDR3 protein	CDR3 DNA
TRBV30	TRBJ2-1	TRBD2	14	few	CAWSRGGAGGEQFF	TGTGCCTGGAGCCGCGGGGGGGCGGGGGGTGAGCAGTTCTTC
TRBV9	TRBJ2-5	NA	14	many	CASSVGVGWETQYF	TGTGCCAGCAGCGTAGGGGTCGGTTGGGAGACCCAGTACTTC
TRBV4-1	TRBJ2-7	NA	15	NA	CASSQLSGLKREQYF	TGCGCCAGCAGCCAATTAAGTGGCCTAAAACGCGAGCAGTACTTC
TRBV12-3/TRBV12-4	TRBJ2-5	TRBD2	15	many	CASSFSASGKETQYF	TGTGCCAGCAGTTTTTCGGCTAGCGGAAAAGAGACCCAGTACTTC
TRBV24-1	TRBJ2-3	NA	12	few	CATSFERDTQYF	TGTGCCACCAGTTTTGAACGAGATACGCAGTATTTT
TRBV20-1	TRBJ2-7	NA	15	NA	CSAKDPDNEFYEQYF	TGCAGTGCTAAGGACCCAGATAACGAGTTCTACGAGCAGTACTTC
TRBV29-1	TRBJ2-7	TRBD1	12	NA	CSVEGDSYEQYF	TGCAGCGTTGAAGGGGACAGTTACGAGCAGTACTTC
TRBV5-4	TRBJ1-2	TRBD1	12	few	CASSADRDGYTF	TGTGCCAGCAGCGCGGACAGGGATGGCTACACCTTC
TRBV15	TRBJ2-3	TRBD2	14	many	CATSRPGGGDTQYF	TGTGCCACCAGCAGACCGGGGGGGGGAGATACGCAGTATTTT
TRBV6-2/TRBV6-3	TRBJ2-1	TRBD2	17	many	CASSYSSGTPLLDEQFF	TGTGCCAGCAGTTACTCGAGCGGGACGCCCCTGTTGGATGAGCAGTTCTTC
TRBV30	TRBJ1-6	NA	13	few	CAWTTGGPSPLHF	TGTGCCTGGACGACAGGAGGACCGTCGCCCCTCCACTTT
TRBV7-8	TRBJ2-4	TRBD2	20	many	CASSPPGLAGGPQTKNIQYF	TGTGCCAGCAGCCCCCCTGGGCTAGCGGGGGGGCCCCAAACCAAAAACATTCAGTACTTC
TRBV10-3	TRBJ2-7	NA	11	NA	CAISEFYEQYF	TGTGCCATCAGTGAGTTCTACGAGCAGTACTTC
TRBV7-9	TRBJ2-1	NA	16	many	CASSSKDNSPSAEQFF	TGTGCCAGCAGCTCCAAAGACAATTCCCCCTCCGCTGAGCAGTTCTTC
TRBV20-1	TRBJ2-2	NA	14	NA	CSARDYRRTGELFF	TGCAGTGCTAGAGATTACAGAAGGACCGGGGAGCTGTTTTTT
TRBV15	TRBJ2-3	TRBD2	17	NA	CATSSPTSGSGTDTQYF	TGTGCCACCAGCAGCCCGACTAGCGGGAGCGGCACAGATACGCAGTATTTT
TRBV6-1	TRBJ1-5	TRBD1	14	few	CASREGAAGQPQHF	TGTGCCAGCAGGGAGGGGGCAGCGGGTCAGCCCCAGCATTTT
TRBV5-1	TRBJ1-2	TRBD1	12	NA	CASTGGRLGYTF	TGCGCCAGCACAGGGGGTCGGCTTGGCTACACCTTC
TRBV2	TRBJ1-2	NA	13	NA	CASSNRQDYGYTF	TGTGCCAGCAGCAACCGACAGGACTATGGCTACACCTTC
TRBV10-2	TRBJ2-5	TRBD2	17	NA	CASSEFLTETSDRQQYF	TGCGCCAGCAGTGAGTTCTTGACCGAGACTAGCGATAGACAGCAGTACTTC
TRBV7-2	TRBJ2-7	TRBD2	15	many	CASSALSGGTYEQYF	TGTGCCAGCAGCGCACTAAGCGGGGGGACCTACGAGCAGTACTTC
TRBV7-7	TRBJ1-6	NA	13	NA	CASSSDSRSPLHF	TGTGCCAGCAGCTCCGACAGTAGATCACCCCTCCACTTT
TRBV6-5	TRBJ2-2	NA	14	NA	CASSPGTNTGELFF	TGTGCCAGCAGTCCCGGGACTAACACCGGGGAGCTGTTTTTT
TRBV7-2	TRBJ2-3	NA	16	many	CASSLGGTFSTDTQYF	TGTGCCAGCAGCTTAGGGGGGACATTTAGCACAGATACGCAGTATTTT
TRBV5-1	TRBJ2-5	NA	15	few	CASSPRPVSGETQYF	TGCGCCAGCAGCCCCCGGCCGGTTAGCGGAGAGACCCAGTACTTC
TRBV5-1	TRBJ1-6	NA	15	few	CASSLDTGGNSPLHF	TGCGCCAGCAGCTTGGATACGGGTGGCAATTCACCCCTCCACTTT
TRBV6-6	TRBJ1-4	TRBD1	14	NA	CASRIRDSNEKLFF	TGTGCCAGCAGAATCCGGGACAGCAATGAAAAACTGTTTTTT
TRBV5-4	TRBJ1-1	NA	15	few	CASSALQGLNTEAFF	TGTGCCAGCAGCGCTTTACAGGGTTTGAACACTGAAGCTTTCTTT
TRBV15	TRBJ2-3	NA	16	few	CATSRDPGLGADTQYF	TGTGCCACCAGCAGAGATCCGGGATTGGGGGCAGATACGCAGTATTTT
TRBV5-1	TRBJ2-3	TRBD2	16	many	CASSSGLAETTDTQYF	TGCGCCAGCAGCTCGGGACTAGCGGAAACCACAGATACGCAGTATTTT
TRBV29-1	TRBJ2-1	NA	15	many	CSVGLGGGLANEQFF	TGCAGCGTTGGTCTCGGGGGCGGTCTTGCCAATGAGCAGTTCTTC
TRBV5-6	TRBJ1-5	NA	17	NA	CASSLRTQRSQDQPQQF	TGTGCCAGCAGCTTGAGAACACAAAGGTCACAAGATCAGCCCCAGCAGTTT
TRBV2	TRBJ2-1	NA	15	few	CASSEATGTLDEQFF	TGTGCCAGCAGTGAAGCAACAGGGACCCTTGACGAGCAGTTCTTC
TRBV20-1	TRBJ1-5	NA	12	NA	CSACAANQPQHF	TGCAGTGCTTGCGCGGCGAATCAGCCCCAGCATTTT
TRBV24-1	TRBJ1-2	NA	13	many	CATSDEGIGGYTF	TGTGCCACCAGTGATGAGGGAATAGGTGGCTACACCTTC
TRBV11-2	TRBJ2-1	NA	14	few	CASSLDTGGETQFF	TGTGCCAGCAGCTTAGATACGGGGGGCGAGACCCAGTTCTTC
TRBV15	TRBJ2-5	TRBD2	15	many	CATSRDRGVQETQYF	TGTGCCACCAGCAGAGATCGGGGGGTCCAAGAGACCCAGTACTTC
TRBV20-1	TRBJ2-2	NA	15	few	CSARYGGVKTGELFF	TGCAGTGCTAGATATGGCGGGGTGAAGACCGGGGAGCTGTTTTTT
TRBV10-3	TRBJ2-3	TRBD1	14	few	CAIRGTGGGDTQYF	TGTGCCATCAGGGGGACAGGGGGAGGAGATACGCAGTATTTT
TRBV3-1	TRBJ1-2	TRBD1	15	many	CASSQAGGSNYGYTF	TGTGCCAGCAGCCAAGCAGGGGGCTCTAACTATGGCTACACCTTC
TRBV4-3	TRBJ1-1	NA	14	few	CASSQDQGLIGAFF	TGCGCCAGCAGCCAAGATCAAGGGCTAATAGGTGCTTTCTTT
TRBV29-1	TRBJ2-1	NA	14	NA	CSVATGSSYNEQFF	TGCAGCGTTGCTACGGGGAGCTCCTACAATGAGCAGTTCTTC